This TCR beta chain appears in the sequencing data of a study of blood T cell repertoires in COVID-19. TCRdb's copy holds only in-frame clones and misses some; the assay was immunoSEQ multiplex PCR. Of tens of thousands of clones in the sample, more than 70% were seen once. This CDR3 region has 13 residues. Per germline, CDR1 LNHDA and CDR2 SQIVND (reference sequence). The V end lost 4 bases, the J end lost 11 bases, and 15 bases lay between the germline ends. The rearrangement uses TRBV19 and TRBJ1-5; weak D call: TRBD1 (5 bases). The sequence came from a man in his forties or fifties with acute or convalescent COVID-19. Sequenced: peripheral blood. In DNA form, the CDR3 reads TGTGCCAGTAGTACCCTTACAGGTTGGGCCCAGCATTTT. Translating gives CASSTLTGWAQHF.